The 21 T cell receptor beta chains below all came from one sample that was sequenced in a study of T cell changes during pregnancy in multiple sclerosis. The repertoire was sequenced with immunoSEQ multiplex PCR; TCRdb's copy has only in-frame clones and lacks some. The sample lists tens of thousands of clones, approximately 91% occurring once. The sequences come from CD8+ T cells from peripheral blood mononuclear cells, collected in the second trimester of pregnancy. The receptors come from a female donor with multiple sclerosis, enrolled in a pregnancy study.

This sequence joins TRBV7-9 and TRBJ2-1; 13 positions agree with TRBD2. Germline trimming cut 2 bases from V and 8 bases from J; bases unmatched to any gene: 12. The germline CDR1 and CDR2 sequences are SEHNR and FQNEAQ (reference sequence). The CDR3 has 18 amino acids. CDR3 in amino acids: CASSLPPLTSGRHDEQFF. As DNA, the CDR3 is TGTGCCAGCAGCTTACCTCCCCTGACTAGCGGGAGGCACGATGAGCAGTTCTTC. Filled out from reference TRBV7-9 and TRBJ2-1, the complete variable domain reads DTGVSQNPRHKITKRGQNVTFRCDPISEHNRLYWYRQTLGQGPEFLTYFQNEAQLEKSRLLSDRFSAERPKGSFSTLEIQRTEQGDSAMYLCASSLPPLTSGRHDEQFFGPGTRLTVL.

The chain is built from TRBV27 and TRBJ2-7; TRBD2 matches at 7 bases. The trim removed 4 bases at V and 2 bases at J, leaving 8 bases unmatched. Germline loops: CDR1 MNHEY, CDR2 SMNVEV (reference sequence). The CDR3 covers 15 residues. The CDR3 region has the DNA TGTGCCAGCAGTTATCGCGGGGGAGTCCCCTACGAGCAGTACTTC. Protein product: CASSYRGGVPYEQYF.

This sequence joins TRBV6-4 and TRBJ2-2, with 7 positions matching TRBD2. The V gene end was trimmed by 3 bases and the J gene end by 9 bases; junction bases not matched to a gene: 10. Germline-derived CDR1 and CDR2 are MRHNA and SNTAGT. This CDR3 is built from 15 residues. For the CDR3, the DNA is TGTGCCAGCAGTGAGGGAGCGGGAAGTTCCCGGGAGCTGTTTTTT. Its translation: CASSEGAGSSRELFF.

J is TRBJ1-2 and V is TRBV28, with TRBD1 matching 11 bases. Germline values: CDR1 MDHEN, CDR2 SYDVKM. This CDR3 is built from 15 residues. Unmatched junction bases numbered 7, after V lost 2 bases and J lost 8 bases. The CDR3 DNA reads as TGTGCCAGCAGTTTAGGACAGGGGGCACCCTACGGCTACACCTTC. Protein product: CASSLGQGAPYGYTF.

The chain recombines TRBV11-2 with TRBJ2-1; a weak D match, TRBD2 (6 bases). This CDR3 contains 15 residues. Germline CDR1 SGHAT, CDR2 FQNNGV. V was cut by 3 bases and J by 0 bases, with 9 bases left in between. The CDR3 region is CASSLPGLSYNEQFF. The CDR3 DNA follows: TGTGCCAGCAGCTTGCCGGGACTCTCCTACAATGAGCAGTTCTTC.

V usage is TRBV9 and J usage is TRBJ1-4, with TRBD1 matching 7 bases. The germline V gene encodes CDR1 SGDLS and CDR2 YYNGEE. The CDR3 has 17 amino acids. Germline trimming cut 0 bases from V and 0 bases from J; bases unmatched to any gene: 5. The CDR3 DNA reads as TGTGCCAGCAGCGTAGCAAGGGACAGTTCAACTAATGAAAAACTGTTTTTT. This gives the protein CASSVARDSSTNEKLFF.

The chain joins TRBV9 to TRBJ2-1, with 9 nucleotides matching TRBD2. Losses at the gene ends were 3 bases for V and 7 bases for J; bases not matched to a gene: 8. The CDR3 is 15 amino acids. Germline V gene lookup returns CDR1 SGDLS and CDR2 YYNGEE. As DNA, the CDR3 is TGTGCCAGCAGCGATGGCGGGAGGGCCAGGAATGAGCAGTTCTTC. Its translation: CASSDGGRARNEQFF.

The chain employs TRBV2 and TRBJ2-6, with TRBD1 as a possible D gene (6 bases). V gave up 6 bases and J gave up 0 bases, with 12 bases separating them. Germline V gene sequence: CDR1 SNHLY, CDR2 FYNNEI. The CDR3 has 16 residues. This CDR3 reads CASRSDSFSGANVLTF. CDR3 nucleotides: TGTGCCAGCAGGTCGGACAGCTTCTCTGGGGCCAACGTCCTGACTTTC.

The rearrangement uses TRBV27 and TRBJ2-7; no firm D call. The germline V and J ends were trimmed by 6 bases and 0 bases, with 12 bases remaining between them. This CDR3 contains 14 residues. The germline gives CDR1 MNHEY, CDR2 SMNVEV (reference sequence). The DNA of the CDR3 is TGTGCCAGCAGGGAACAGACCGTCTCCTACGAGCAGTACTTC. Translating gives CASREQTVSYEQYF.

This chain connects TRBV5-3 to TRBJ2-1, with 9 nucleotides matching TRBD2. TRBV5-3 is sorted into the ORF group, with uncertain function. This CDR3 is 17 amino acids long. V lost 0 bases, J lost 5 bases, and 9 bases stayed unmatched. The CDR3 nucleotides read TGTGCCAGAAGCTTGGATCTCGGGCTAGCGGGGAACAATGAGCAGTTCTTC. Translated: CARSLDLGLAGNNEQFF.

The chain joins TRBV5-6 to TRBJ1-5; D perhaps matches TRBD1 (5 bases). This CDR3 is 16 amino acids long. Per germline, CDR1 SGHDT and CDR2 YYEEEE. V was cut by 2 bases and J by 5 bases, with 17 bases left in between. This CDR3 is CASSFLSQGRDQPQHF. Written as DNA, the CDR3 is TGTGCCAGCAGCTTCCTAAGTCAGGGCAGGGATCAGCCCCAGCATTTT.

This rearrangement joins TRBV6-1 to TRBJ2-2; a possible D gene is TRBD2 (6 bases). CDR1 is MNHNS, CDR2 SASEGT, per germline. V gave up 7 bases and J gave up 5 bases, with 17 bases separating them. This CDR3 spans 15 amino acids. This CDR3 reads CASIQRWGETGELFF. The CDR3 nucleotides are TGTGCCAGCATTCAACGGTGGGGGGAGACCGGGGAGCTGTTTTTT.

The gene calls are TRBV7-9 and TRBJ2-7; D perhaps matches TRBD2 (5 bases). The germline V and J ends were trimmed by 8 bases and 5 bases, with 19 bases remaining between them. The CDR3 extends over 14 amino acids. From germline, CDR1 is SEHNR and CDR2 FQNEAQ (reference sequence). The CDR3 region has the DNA TGTGCCAGCTGCGAGTCCGGGATCAAGGACGAGCAGTACTTC. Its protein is CASCESGIKDEQYF. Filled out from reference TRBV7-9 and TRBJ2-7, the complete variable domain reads DTGVSQNPRHKITKRGQNVTFRCDPISEHNRLYWYRQTLGQGPEFLTYFQNEAQLEKSRLLSDRFSAERPKGSFSTLEIQRTEQGDSAMYLCASCESGIKDEQYFGPGTRLTVT.

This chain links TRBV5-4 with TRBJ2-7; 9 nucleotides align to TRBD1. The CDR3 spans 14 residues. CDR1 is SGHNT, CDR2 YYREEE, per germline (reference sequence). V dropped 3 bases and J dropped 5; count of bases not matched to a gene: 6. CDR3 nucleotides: TGTGCCAGCAGCTCGGGACAGGGTGTTAACGAGCAGTACTTC. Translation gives CASSSGQGVNEQYF. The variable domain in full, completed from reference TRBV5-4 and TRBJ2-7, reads ETGVTQSPTHLIKTRGQQVTLRCSSQSGHNTVSWYQQALGQGPQFIFQYYREEENGRGNFPPRFSGLQFPNYSSELNVNALELDDSALYLCASSSGQGVNEQYFGPGTRLTVT.

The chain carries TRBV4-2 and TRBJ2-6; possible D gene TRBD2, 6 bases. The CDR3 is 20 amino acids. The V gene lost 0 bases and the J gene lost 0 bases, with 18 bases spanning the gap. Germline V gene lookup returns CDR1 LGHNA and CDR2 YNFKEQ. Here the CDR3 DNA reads TGTGCCAGCAGCCAAGATCGGTTGGGGGGAGTAAGCTCTGGGGCCAACGTCCTGACTTTC. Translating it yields CASSQDRLGGVSSGANVLTF.

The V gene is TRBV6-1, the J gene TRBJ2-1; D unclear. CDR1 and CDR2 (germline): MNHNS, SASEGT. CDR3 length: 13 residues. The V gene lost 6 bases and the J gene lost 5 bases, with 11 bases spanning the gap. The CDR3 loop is CASSPNENNEQFF. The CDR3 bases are TGTGCCAGCAGCCCTAATGAAAACAATGAGCAGTTCTTC.

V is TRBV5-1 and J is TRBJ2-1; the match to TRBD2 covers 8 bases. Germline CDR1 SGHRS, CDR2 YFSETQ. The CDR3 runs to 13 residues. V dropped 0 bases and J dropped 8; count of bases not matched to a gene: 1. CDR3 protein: CASSLDGGDEQFF. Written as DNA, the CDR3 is TGCGCCAGCAGCTTGGACGGGGGGGATGAGCAGTTCTTC.

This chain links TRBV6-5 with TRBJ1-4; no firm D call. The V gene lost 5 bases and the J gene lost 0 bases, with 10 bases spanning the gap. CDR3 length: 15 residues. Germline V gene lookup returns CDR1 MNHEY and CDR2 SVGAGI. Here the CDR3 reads CASSPMLATNEKLFF. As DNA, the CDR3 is TGTGCCAGCAGTCCCATGCTAGCAACTAATGAAAAACTGTTTTTT.

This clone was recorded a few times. Here the CDR3 reads CASSITQGAEQYF. In DNA form, the CDR3 reads TGTGCCAGCAGCATAACACAGGGGGCCGAGCAGTACTTC. The genes are TRBV14 and TRBJ2-7; 9 bases are shared with TRBD1. V dropped 5 bases and J dropped 6; count of bases not matched to a gene: 5. This CDR3 comprises 13 residues. Germline V CDR1 and CDR2: SGHDN, FVKESK. The full variable domain, in which reference TRBV14 and TRBJ2-7 provide the parts outside the CDR3, is EAGVTQFPSHSVIEKGQTVTLRCDPISGHDNLYWYRRVMGKEIKFLLHFVKESKQDESGMPNNRFLAERTGGTYSTLKVQPAELEDSGVYFCASSITQGAEQYFGPGTRLTVT.

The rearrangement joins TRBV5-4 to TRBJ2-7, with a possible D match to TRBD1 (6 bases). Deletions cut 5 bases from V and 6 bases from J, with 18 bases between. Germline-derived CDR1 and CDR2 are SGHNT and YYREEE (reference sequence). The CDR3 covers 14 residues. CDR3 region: CASRPGQPPGEQYF. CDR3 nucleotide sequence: TGTGCCAGCAGACCGGGACAACCTCCTGGCGAGCAGTACTTC.

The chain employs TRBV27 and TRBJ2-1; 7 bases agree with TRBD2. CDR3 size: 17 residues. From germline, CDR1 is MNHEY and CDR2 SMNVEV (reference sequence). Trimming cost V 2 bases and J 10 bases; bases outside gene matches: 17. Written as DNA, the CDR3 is TGTGCCAGCAGTTTAAGCCTGACTAGCTCCCGCCTGGCGGAGCAGTTCTTC. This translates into CASSLSLTSSRLAEQFF.